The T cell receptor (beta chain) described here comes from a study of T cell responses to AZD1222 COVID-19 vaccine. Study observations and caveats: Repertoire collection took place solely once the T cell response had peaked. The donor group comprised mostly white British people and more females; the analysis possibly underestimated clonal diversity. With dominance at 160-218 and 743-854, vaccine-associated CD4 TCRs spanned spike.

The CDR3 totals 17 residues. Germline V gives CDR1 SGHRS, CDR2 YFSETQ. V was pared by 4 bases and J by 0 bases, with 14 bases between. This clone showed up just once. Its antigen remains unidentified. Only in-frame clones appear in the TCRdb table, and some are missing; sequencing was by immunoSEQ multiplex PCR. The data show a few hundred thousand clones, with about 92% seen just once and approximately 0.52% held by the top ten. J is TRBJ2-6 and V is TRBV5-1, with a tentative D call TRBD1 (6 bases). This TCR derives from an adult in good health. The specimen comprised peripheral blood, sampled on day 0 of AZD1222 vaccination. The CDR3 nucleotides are TGCGCCAGCAGCCCTTCTCCAGGGGCCTCTGGGGCCAACGTCCTGACTTTC. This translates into CASSPSPGASGANVLTF.